Described below is a single T cell receptor (beta chain) sequence and its context. The entry originates in a study of cytotoxic CD8 clonotypes in ibrutinib-treated CLL. Profiled with immunoSEQ multiplex PCR; TCRdb holds only in-frame clones, not every one. Of approximately 330,000 clones listed, just under 80% were seen once; the top ten hold roughly 6.3%. Sequenced here: PBMCs, sampled before ibrutinib treatment. The source of this sequence is a human donor with chronic lymphocytic leukemia.

CDR3 amino acids: CASSTRWASNQPQHF. CDR3 DNA: TGTGCCAGTAGTACCCGGTGGGCTAGCAATCAGCCCCAGCATTTT. The chain is built from TRBV19 and TRBJ1-5; D remains unclear. The ends were cut back, 4 bases at V and 0 bases at J, with 10 bases in the middle. The CDR3 is 15 residues long. CDR1 LNHDA and CDR2 SQIVND come from the germline V gene (reference sequence). Complete variable domain (other parts from reference TRBV19 and TRBJ1-5): DGGITQSPKYLFRKEGQNVTLSCEQNLNHDAMYWYRQDPGQGLRLIYYSQIVNDFQKGDIAEGYSVSREKKESFPLTVTSAQKNPTAFYLCASSTRWASNQPQHFGDGTRLSIL.